These T cell receptor beta chains were read from a single sample in a study of cytomegalovirus exposure and HLA in healthy donors. Sequencing used immunoSEQ multiplex PCR; TCRdb keeps in-frame clones, though not all of them. The sample consists of over 150,000 clones, 79% of them appearing once. Sequencing was performed on PBMCs. All receptors derive from a man aged 40-49 years in good health and CMV-seronegative. Each CDR3 is given with its conserved first and last residue.

j_gene | v_gene | CDR3aa
TRBJ1-5 | TRBV7-2 | CASRLDGLLNQPQHF
TRBJ2-3 | TRBV2 | CASSEGTSVTDTQYF
TRBJ2-5 | TRBV27 | CASGVREETQYF
TRBJ1-2 | TRBV6-5 | CASSLDRASHTF
TRBJ2-4 | TRBV28 | CASSPTGEKNIQYF
TRBJ2-3 | TRBV30 | CAWSGLAGGPTDTQYF
TRBJ2-2 | TRBV5-1 | CASSQDIPTAGELFF
TRBJ2-3 | TRBV14 | CASSPPGGVTDTQYF
TRBJ2-1 | TRBV4-1 | CASSQAGMTQFF
TRBJ2-7 | TRBV7-2 | CASSRVGTTYEQYF
TRBJ2-5 | TRBV14 | CASSLRGLQETQYF
TRBJ1-4 | TRBV29-1 | CSANSATNEKLFF
TRBJ1-3 | TRBV7-6 | CASSLTFRGHTIYF
TRBJ2-1 | TRBV5-4 | CASSLPRGSNEQFF
TRBJ2-7 | TRBV5-1 | CASSLRAGSGEQYF
TRBJ2-2 | TRBV28 | CASSLSGRHPKNTGELFF
TRBJ1-3 | TRBV11-3 | CASSQNAGNTIYF